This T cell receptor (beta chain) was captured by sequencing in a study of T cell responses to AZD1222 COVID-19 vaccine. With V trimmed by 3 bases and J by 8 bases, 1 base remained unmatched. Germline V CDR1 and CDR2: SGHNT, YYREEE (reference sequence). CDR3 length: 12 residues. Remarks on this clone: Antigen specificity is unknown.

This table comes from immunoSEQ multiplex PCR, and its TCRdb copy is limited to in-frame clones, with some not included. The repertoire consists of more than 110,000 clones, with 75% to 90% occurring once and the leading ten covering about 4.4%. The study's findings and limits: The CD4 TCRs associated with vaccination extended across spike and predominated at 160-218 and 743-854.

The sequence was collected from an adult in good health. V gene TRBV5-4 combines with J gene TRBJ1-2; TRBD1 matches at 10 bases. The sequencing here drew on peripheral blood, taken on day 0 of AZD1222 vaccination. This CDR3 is CASSWDRGGYTF. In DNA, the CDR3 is TGTGCCAGCAGCTGGGACAGGGGCGGCTACACCTTC.